The rows below give T cell receptor beta chains drawn from one sample of a study of T cells in Graves' hyperthyroidism and ophthalmopathy. TCRdb re-called the multiplex PCR reads with MiXCR, one entry per CDR3 protein. This table holds under 400,000 distinct CDR3 sequences, around 16% found once. Sequenced input: blood. The receptors stem from a man aged 25-45 years with Graves' hyperthyroidism. CDR3s include the opening cysteine and the closing phenylalanine or tryptophan. A D gene is named only where the DNA matches it firmly. Size values are once, few and many counts, or a class for expanded clones, and some rows have none.

>TRBJ2-1|.|TRBV5-1|many
TGCGCCAGCAGCTTAACTACCCACAATGAGCAGTTCTTC
CASSLTTHNEQFF
>TRBJ1-1|.|TRBV7-8|many
TGTGCCAGCGACCCGGGGGGCGCCGGCACTGAAGCTTTCTTT
CASDPGGAGTEAFF
>TRBJ2-7|TRBD2|TRBV5-1|many
TGCGCCAGCACCCCTAGCGGGAGGGGTGTGGACGAGCAGTACTTC
CASTPSGRGVDEQYF
>TRBJ1-1|TRBD1|TRBV18|many
TGTGCCAGCTCACCACCGAAGGGACAGGGGGCGAGGAACACTGAAGCTTTCTTT
CASSPPKGQGARNTEAFF
>TRBJ2-3|.|TRBV7-9|.
TGTGCCAGCAGCTCGGGACCTACAACGTATTTT
CASSSGPTTYF
>TRBJ2-5|.|TRBV7-9|once
TGTGCCAGCAGCCCCGAAGGAGGGGGTGAGCGAGAGACCCAGTACTTC
CASSPEGGGERETQYF
>TRBJ2-2|.|TRBV4-1|few
TGCGCCAGCAGCCAAGATTCGGGGTCCGGGGAGCTGTTTTTT
CASSQDSGSGELFF
>TRBJ1-5|TRBD1|TRBV7-9|.
TGTGCCAGCAGCTTATCTCCGGGACAGGAAGATCAGCCCCAGCATTTT
CASSLSPGQEDQPQHF
>TRBJ1-1|.|TRBV12-3/TRBV12-4|many
TGTGCCAGCAGTCCCGGGGGCTTCGTTGAAGCTTTCTTT
CASSPGGFVEAFF
>TRBJ2-2|.|TRBV2|many
TGTGCCGCGGAGAACACCGGGGAGCTGTTTTTT
CAAENTGELFF
>TRBJ1-3|.|TRBV5-6|few
TGTGCCAGCAGCTGGGGACCGGGGCCTGGAAACACCATATATTTT
CASSWGPGPGNTIYF
>TRBJ2-3|.|TRBV2|many
TGTGCCAGCAGTGCTACCCAGGGGGCGGGGGCAGATACGCAGTATTTT
CASSATQGAGADTQYF
>TRBJ2-1|TRBD1|TRBV5-1|few
TGCGCCAGCAGCTATACCGGGACAGGGGCCAATGAGCAGTTCTTC
CASSYTGTGANEQFF
>TRBJ2-1|TRBD2|TRBV5-1|many
TGCGCCAGCAGCGCGACTAGCGGGAAATCCTACAATGAGCAGTTCTTC
CASSATSGKSYNEQFF
>TRBJ2-2|.|TRBV9|.
TGTGCCAGCAGCCTAGGACTAAGGAACACCGGGGAGCTGTTTTTT
CASSLGLRNTGELFF
>TRBJ1-1|.|TRBV28|many
TGTGCCGCACAGAGCCTCGATTCTGAAGCTTTCTTT
CAAQSLDSEAFF
>TRBJ2-1|TRBD2|TRBV7-3|many
TGTGCCAGCAGCCCAGGACTAGCGGGAGGGGGTGAGCAGTTCTTC
CASSPGLAGGGEQFF
>TRBJ2-5|.|TRBV7-3|many
TGTGCCAGCAGCTTAGTGGGAGGACAAGAGACCCAGTACTTC
CASSLVGGQETQYF
>TRBJ1-4|.|TRBV14|once
TGTGCCAGCAGCACACCGACAGGTGAAAAACTGTTTTTT
CASSTPTGEKLFF
>TRBJ2-1|.|TRBV6-6|many
TGTGCCAGCAGTTACCCCCCAGAGCAGTTCTTC
CASSYPPEQFF
>TRBJ2-5|.|TRBV6-1|.
TGTGCCATCGGGGGTACTAAAGCGGGGACCCAGTACTTC
CAIGGTKAGTQYF
>TRBJ2-1|.|TRBV4-1|.
TGCGCCAGCAGCCAAAATCAACTAGCCAGGGTAAACAATGAGCAGTTCTTC
CASSQNQLARVNNEQFF
>TRBJ2-3|.|TRBV7-8|few
TGTGCCAGCAGCTACGACAGAACTACGCAGTATTTT
CASSYDRTTQYF
>TRBJ2-1|TRBD2|TRBV7-2|many
TGTGCCAGCAGCTCTTTGGGGAGGGACTCCTACAATGAGCAGTTCTTC
CASSSLGRDSYNEQFF
>TRBJ1-1|.|TRBV3-1|many
TGTGCCAGCAGCCAAGCTCGAGGTAACACTGAAGCTTTCTTT
CASSQARGNTEAFF
>TRBJ1-3|.|TRBV28|.
TGTGCCAGCAGGATAGGACTTACCTCTGGAAACACCATATATTTT
CASRIGLTSGNTIYF
>TRBJ2-5|TRBD1|TRBV6-1|many
TGTGCCAGCAGCTACTACAAGGGACAGGCGTACCAAGAGACCCAGTACTTC
CASSYYKGQAYQETQYF
>TRBJ1-3|.|TRBV2|many
TGTGCCAGCAGCCCGACCTACGAATTAGATGGAAACACCATATATTTT
CASSPTYELDGNTIYF
>TRBJ2-3|.|TRBV30|many
TGTGCCTGGAGTCCTCGGTCAGATACGCAGTATTTT
CAWSPRSDTQYF
>TRBJ1-6|.|TRBV7-2|many
TGTGCCAGCAGCTCAGTGGAATCACCCCTCCACTTT
CASSSVESPLHF
>TRBJ2-5|.|TRBV27|many
TGTGCCAGCAGTTTAGGGACTGCAAAAGAGACCCAGTACTTC
CASSLGTAKETQYF
>TRBJ2-7|TRBD1|TRBV27|.
TGTGCCAGCAGCTTAAGCGGGACAGGGGGGTGGGAGCAGTACTTC
CASSLSGTGGWEQYF
>TRBJ2-7|.|TRBV27|few
TGTGCCAGCAGCCCCCACTCCGTCTACGAGCAGTACTTC
CASSPHSVYEQYF
>TRBJ2-6|TRBD2|TRBV28|many
TGTGCCAGCAACGACCGGGGGGCTGGGGCCAACGTCCTGACTTTC
CASNDRGAGANVLTF
>TRBJ1-2|.|TRBV20-1|many
TGCAGTGCGAGCCGGACCGAGTATGGCTACACCTTC
CSASRTEYGYTF
>TRBJ1-3|.|TRBV12-3/TRBV12-4|many
TGTGCCAGCAGTTTGGGGGTGTTCTCTGGAAACACCATATATTTT
CASSLGVFSGNTIYF
>TRBJ2-7|.|TRBV29-1|many
TGCAGCGTTGACTTAGGTAGGGGGGAGCAGTACTTC
CSVDLGRGEQYF
>TRBJ2-1|TRBD2|TRBV4-1|few
TGCGCCAGCAGCCAAGTATCTAGCGGGAGGGCCTACAATGAGCAGTTCTTC
CASSQVSSGRAYNEQFF
>TRBJ1-1|.|TRBV29-1|many
TGCAGCGTTGAGCGACAGCAGAACACTGAAGCTTTCTTT
CSVERQQNTEAFF
>TRBJ1-5|.|TRBV29-1|.
TGCAGCGTTGTCTTCGGGGCATTTATTCGGGATAGCAATCAGCCCCAGCATTTT
CSVVFGAFIRDSNQPQHF
>TRBJ2-5|TRBD2|TRBV28|.
TGTGCCAGCAGTTTATACCTAGCGGGAGGTCCCCAAGAGACCCAGTACTTC
CASSLYLAGGPQETQYF
>TRBJ2-3|.|TRBV28|many
TGTGCCAGCAGTTTGAGTTTAGGGACATCCAGGGGAGATACGCAGTATTTT
CASSLSLGTSRGDTQYF
>TRBJ2-3|TRBD2|TRBV5-1|many
TGCGCCAGCAGCTTAGATCATAGCGGGGCCACAGATACGCAGTATTTT
CASSLDHSGATDTQYF
>TRBJ2-1|TRBD1|TRBV24-1|.
TGTGCCACCAGTGAAGGGACAGGGATCTACAATGAGCAGTTCTTC
CATSEGTGIYNEQFF
>TRBJ2-7|TRBD1|TRBV29-1|many
TGCAGCGTTGAAGATCCATCAGGGGGATTATACGAGCAGTACTTC
CSVEDPSGGLYEQYF
>TRBJ2-1|.|TRBV6-5|many
TGTGCCAGCAGTTACAGGTTTTTCGGCCTTCGTGGCTACAATGAGCAGTTCTTC
CASSYRFFGLRGYNEQFF
>TRBJ2-7|TRBD1|TRBV10-1|.
TGCGCCAGCAGTGGTGGGGACAGAGACTACGAGCAGTACTTC
CASSGGDRDYEQYF
>TRBJ2-7|.|TRBV10-3|few
TGTGCCATCGGCGGGACAAGCTACGAGCAGTACTTC
CAIGGTSYEQYF
>TRBJ2-4|.|TRBV12-3/TRBV12-4|.
TGTGCCAGCAGCCGCTTTTCATACCACAAAAACATTCAGTACTTC
CASSRFSYHKNIQYF
>TRBJ2-2|TRBD2|TRBV3-1|.
TGTGCCAGCAGCCATGCGGGAGAAGTGACCGGGGAGCTGTTTTTT
CASSHAGEVTGELFF
>TRBJ2-3|.|TRBV15|few
TGTGCCACCAGCAGAGCGGACAGCACAGATACGCAGTATTTT
CATSRADSTDTQYF
>TRBJ2-1|TRBD2|TRBV24-1|few
TGTGCCACCAGTGGGACTAGCGGTAGCGGTGGTGAGCAGTTCTTC
CATSGTSGSGGEQFF
>TRBJ2-2|TRBD2|TRBV13|.
TGTGCCAGCAGCGGCGGGGAGGGCACCGGGGAGCTGTTTTTT
CASSGGEGTGELFF
>TRBJ1-2|.|TRBV6-1|few
TGTGCCAGCAGTGGTAGGGGGGGGCTCAGCACCTTC
CASSGRGGLSTF
>TRBJ2-3|.|TRBV20-1|few
TGCAGTGCTAGAGATGCGGGCACAGATACGCAGTATTTT
CSARDAGTDTQYF
>TRBJ2-2|TRBD1|TRBV5-1|.
TGCGCCAGCAGCATGCTACAGGGGACCGGGGAGCTGTTTTTT
CASSMLQGTGELFF
>TRBJ1-4|.|TRBV28|many
TGTGCCAGCAGTTTGATGGAGTCGGAAAAACTGTTTTTT
CASSLMESEKLFF
>TRBJ2-7|.|TRBV12-3/TRBV12-4|many
TGTGCCAGCAGTTTAGCGCTGGCCTCGGGGCTTGGCGAGCAGTACTTC
CASSLALASGLGEQYF
>TRBJ2-3|.|TRBV12-3/TRBV12-4|many
TGTGCCAGCAGTTCCCCCCCGGAGTCAGATACGCAGTATTTT
CASSSPPESDTQYF